The 20 T cell receptor beta chains in this list originate from one sample, sequenced in a study of vaccination and CD4 T cells after COVID-19. Sample treatment: approximately 11-day PBMC culture with coronavirus spike peptide pools or control peptides (ViraFEST assay). The antigens these receptors bind are not known. The Oncomine TCR Beta short-read assay sequenced DNA from cultured CD4+ T cells. TCRdb reprocessed the PCR reads with MiXCR, giving one entry per CDR3 protein. The table records 10,000 to 15,000 distinct CDR3 sequences, roughly 50% of them present only once. Sequencing was carried out using CD4+ T cells from blood, cultured in vitro. These receptors originate from a human donor who had recovered from COVID-19.

The chain employs TRBV20-1 and TRBJ1-3; 7 bases align to TRBD1. The CDR3 contains 15 residues. Germline CDR1 reads DFQATT; CDR2 reads SNEGSKA (reference sequence). J lost 0 bases, V lost 6 bases, and 8 bases had no gene match. The CDR3 sequence: CSARPTGTSGNTIYF. The CDR3 DNA reads as TGCAGTGCCCGCCCGACAGGGACCTCTGGAAACACCATATATTTT.

This clonotype was seen only a few times. V is TRBV10-3 and J is TRBJ1-2; perhaps TRBD1 as D (5 bases). The germline V and J ends were trimmed by 3 bases and 4 bases, with 21 bases remaining between them. The germline V gene has CDR1 ENHRY and CDR2 SYGVKD. CDR3 length equals 17 residues. CDR3 DNA: TGTGCCATCAGTGAAATGGCGAAGGGGCATCCAGTCTATGGCTACACCTTC. As protein: CAISEMAKGHPVYGYTF.

The chain couples TRBV6-5 to TRBJ2-5; no definite D call. V gave up 0 bases and J gave up 5 bases, with 16 bases separating them. Germline CDR1 is MNHEY and CDR2 is SVGAGI. The CDR3 contains 16 residues. Here the CDR3 reads CASSYSQTGLGETQYF. For the CDR3, the DNA is TGTGCCAGCAGTTACTCTCAAACCGGGCTGGGGGAGACCCAGTACTTC.

This rearrangement joins TRBV5-1 to TRBJ2-3; 10 bases align to TRBD2. Germline loops: CDR1 SGHRS, CDR2 YFSETQ. The CDR3 is made up of 18 amino acids. V shed 4 bases, J shed 0 bases, and the junction held 11 bases outside the gene matches. CDR3 coding DNA: TGCGCCAGCAGCCCGCACCGATTAGCGGGGGGTAGCACAGATACGCAGTATTTT. This codes for CASSPHRLAGGSTDTQYF.

The V gene is TRBV30, the J gene TRBJ1-5, with D possibly TRBD1 on 6 matching bases. This CDR3 is built from 15 residues. Trimming shortened V by 1 base and J by 0 bases, and 10 bases separated the two germline ends. Germline lookup yields CDR1 GTSNPN and CDR2 SVGIG (reference sequence). The CDR3 bases are TGTGCCTGGAGTGGTGGACAGTCTAGCAATCAGCCCCAGCATTTT. Its protein is CAWSGGQSSNQPQHF.

The chain has TRBV6-5 and TRBJ2-7, with 8 bases that match TRBD1. After removal of 2 bases from V and 6 bases from J, the junction contained 12 bases not matched to a gene. The CDR3 consists of 16 residues. CDR1 and CDR2 (germline): MNHEY, SVGAGI. The CDR3 reads CASSYRRDRSSIEQYF. DNA for the CDR3: TGTGCCAGCAGTTACCGCCGGGACAGGTCATCGATCGAGCAGTACTTC.

The J gene is TRBJ2-1, the V gene TRBV19; 8 bases align to TRBD1. Germline V CDR1 and CDR2: LNHDA, SQIVND (reference sequence). V lost 5 bases and J lost 6; bases outside the gene matches: 12. This CDR3 spans 16 amino acids. The CDR3 nucleotides are TGTGCCAGTAGTGAGGCGGGGCAGGGGACAGGCAATGAGCAGTTCTTC. Translating it yields CASSEAGQGTGNEQFF.

The V gene is TRBV4-1, the J gene TRBJ1-6, with 12 nucleotides matching TRBD1. The J segment lost 9 bases and the V segment lost 5 bases, leaving 14 bases of the junction unmatched. This CDR3 contains 18 residues. The germline V gene has CDR1 MGHRA and CDR2 YSYEKL. CDR3 protein: CASSKSGTGGGTSSPLHF. CDR3 coding DNA: TGCGCCAGCAGCAAATCCGGGACAGGGGGCGGTACGAGTTCACCCCTCCACTTT.

This clonotype was recorded a few times. The genes are TRBV19 and TRBJ1-5; tentative D call: TRBD1 (5 bases). The ends were cut back, 3 bases at V and 4 bases at J, with 10 bases in the middle. The CDR3 is made up of 14 amino acids. Germline V gene sequence: CDR1 LNHDA, CDR2 SQIVND (reference sequence). Written as DNA, the CDR3 is TGTGCCAGTAGTATTCGGGGGTATAATCAGCCCCAGCATTTT. This codes for CASSIRGYNQPQHF.

This clonotype was seen a handful of times. The chain combines TRBV19 with TRBJ2-3; TRBD2 matches 13 bases. Per germline, CDR1 LNHDA and CDR2 SQIVND (reference sequence). After removal of 7 bases from V and 4 bases from J, the junction contained 8 bases not matched to a gene. CDR3 length equals 16 residues. CDR3 amino acids: CASTSKLAGGPDTQYF. CDR3 bases: TGTGCCAGTACCTCAAAACTAGCGGGGGGGCCAGATACGCAGTATTTT.

The chain carries TRBV6-2 or TRBV6-3 and TRBJ2-5, with D unclear. The CDR3 is 12 residues long. The V and J ends lost 5 bases and 5 bases respectively, with 9 bases between them. Germline V gene sequence: CDR1 MNHEY, CDR2 SVGEGT. Here the CDR3 reads CASSQSQETQYF. In nucleotides, the CDR3 is TGTGCCAGCAGTCAGTCCCAGGAGACCCAGTACTTC.

The gene calls are TRBV19 and TRBJ2-5, with a possible D match to TRBD1 (6 bases). Trimming removed 1 base from V and 5 bases from J, with 14 bases in between. CDR1 is LNHDA and CDR2 is SQIVND in the germline V gene (reference sequence). This CDR3 comprises 15 residues. The CDR3 spells CASSIGSGAPETQYF. As DNA, the CDR3 is TGTGCCAGTAGTATAGGGTCAGGGGCGCCCGAGACCCAGTACTTC.

CDR3 coding DNA: TGCGCCAGCAGCCAAGGTCCAGGGCACAATCAGCCCCAGCATTTT. It is translated as CASSQGPGHNQPQHF. The rearrangement joins TRBV4-1 to TRBJ1-5, with a tentative D call TRBD1 (5 bases). Looked up from germline, CDR1 is MGHRA and CDR2 is YSYEKL. The CDR3 length is 15 residues. Trimming pared 1 base from V and 3 bases from J, leaving 10 bases between.

This clonotype was seen a few times. The V call is TRBV27, the J call TRBJ1-5, with D unclear. Germline lookup yields CDR1 MNHEY and CDR2 SMNVEV (reference sequence). The CDR3 consists of 13 residues. Trimming cost V 0 bases and J 4 bases, with 4 bases left between them. In DNA form, the CDR3 reads TGTGCCAGCAGTTTATCGGCAAATCAGCCCCAGCATTTT. It encodes CASSLSANQPQHF.

V usage is TRBV11-2 and J usage is TRBJ2-1, with 9 bases aligning to TRBD2. The germline gives CDR1 SGHAT, CDR2 FQNNGV. The CDR3 runs to 15 residues. V lost 1 base and J lost 4; bases outside the gene matches: 2. The CDR3 loop is CASSLGLAEYNEQFF. In DNA, the CDR3 is TGTGCCAGCAGCTTAGGACTAGCGGAATACAATGAGCAGTTCTTC.

This clonotype is medium-sized. V and J are TRBV7-2 and TRBJ2-7, with D perhaps being TRBD1 or TRBD2 (5 bases each). This CDR3 has 15 amino acids. The germline CDR1 and CDR2 sequences are SGHTA and FQGNSA. V was shortened by 5 bases and J by 3 bases, with 17 bases between the two germline ends. CDR3 sequence (DNA): TGTGCCAGCAGCCCCCGGGGCGGGCGGTTCTACGAGCAGTACTTC. It codes for CASSPRGGRFYEQYF.

The chain has TRBV5-4 and TRBJ2-1; D might be TRBD2 (6 bases). This CDR3 region has 16 residues. V was clipped by 5 bases and J by 7 bases, with 22 bases between them. CDR1 is SGHNT and CDR2 is YYREEE in the germline V gene (reference sequence). The CDR3 bases are TGTGCCAGCAGTCTCTGGATGAATCTGGGGGGAAATGAGCAGTTCTTC. The encoded protein is CASSLWMNLGGNEQFF.

This clonotype ranks as large (0.1 to 1%). The rearrangement joins TRBV12-3 or TRBV12-4 to TRBJ2-1, with 7 bases fitting TRBD2. Trimming removed 3 bases from V and 2 bases from J; junction bases left unmatched: 4. The CDR3 runs to 15 residues. The CDR3 loop reads CASSFAGEAYNEQFF. CDR3 bases: TGTGCCAGCAGTTTTGCGGGGGAGGCCTACAATGAGCAGTTCTTC.

The V call is TRBV20-1, the J call TRBJ2-7; weak D call: TRBD2 (6 bases). Germline CDR1 DFQATT, CDR2 SNEGSKA (reference sequence). The CDR3 length is 16 residues. Trimming left V 2 bases short and J 5 bases short, with 22 bases between. The CDR3 spells CSARKGRAPGDNEQYF. The CDR3 DNA reads as TGCAGTGCTAGAAAGGGCCGGGCTCCGGGAGACAACGAGCAGTACTTC.

The gene calls are TRBV19 and TRBJ2-7; 11 bases align to TRBD2. CDR1 and CDR2 (germline): LNHDA, SQIVND (reference sequence). V was clipped by 3 bases and J by 9 bases; unmatched bases: 10. The CDR3 is made up of 15 amino acids. The CDR3 here is CASSMVTSGGPRQYF. Here the CDR3 DNA reads TGTGCCAGTAGTATGGTTACTAGCGGGGGCCCCCGGCAGTACTTC.